Below, 10 T cell receptor beta chains from the same sample are listed, as sequenced in a study of blood T cell repertoires in COVID-19. TCRdb's table, derived via immunoSEQ multiplex PCR, lists solely in-frame clones and lacks some. This table has some 500,000 clones, approximately 88% appearing once. Material: peripheral blood. Every receptor here comes from a woman aged 45-65 years with COVID-19, enrolled during active disease.

V and J are TRBV7-2 and TRBJ2-3; 7 nucleotides align to TRBD1. CDR3 length: 13 amino acids. With V trimmed by 4 bases and J by 8 bases, 6 bases remained unmatched. Germline assignment: CDR1 SGHTA and CDR2 FQGNSA. CDR3 loop: CASSSDRAATQYF. The CDR3 coding sequence is TGTGCCAGCAGCTCCGACAGGGCTGCTACGCAGTATTTT. The full variable domain, rest sourced from reference TRBV7-2 and TRBJ2-3, is GAGVSQSPSNKVTEKGKDVELRCDPISGHTALYWYRQSLGQGLEFLIYFQGNSAPDKSGLPSDRFSAERTGGSVSTLTIQRTQQEDSAVYLCASSSDRAATQYFGPGTRLTVL.

The rearrangement links TRBV7-8 to TRBJ1-2; 7 bases align to TRBD1. The J segment lost 6 bases and the V segment lost 5 bases, leaving 9 bases of the junction unmatched. Germline CDR1 SGHVS, CDR2 FQNEAQ. The CDR3 extends over 14 amino acids. The CDR3 DNA reads as TGTGCCAGCAGCACGCAGACAGGGATCGATGGCTACACCTTC. Its translation is CASSTQTGIDGYTF.

This rearrangement joins TRBV6-5 to TRBJ2-1; TRBD2 might be the D (6 bases). This CDR3 comprises 15 residues. CDR1 and CDR2 from the germline V gene are MNHEY and SVGAGI. V dropped 7 bases and J dropped 8 bases, with 21 bases sitting between them. The CDR3 is CASKTSLFVSDEQFF. CDR3 DNA: TGTGCCAGCAAGACTAGTCTGTTTGTTTCCGATGAGCAGTTCTTC.

This chain uses TRBV6-5 with TRBJ2-7; D perhaps matches TRBD2 (5 bases). Deletions cut 10 bases from V and 9 bases from J, with 22 bases between. There are 13 residues in the CDR3. Germline V CDR1 and CDR2: MNHEY, SVGAGI. The CDR3 sequence is CATRSRPERWQYF. DNA of the CDR3: TGTGCCACCCGATCCCGGCCGGAGCGGTGGCAGTACTTC.

This clone was picked up one time. The chain has TRBV6-5 and TRBJ2-3; no definite D call. The CDR3 runs 14 residues. The germline gives CDR1 MNHEY, CDR2 SVGAGI. Trimming took 2 bases from V and 6 from J, leaving 12 bases between them. This CDR3 is CASSYRGGADTQYF. CDR3 DNA: TGTGCCAGCAGTTACAGAGGTGGAGCCGATACGCAGTATTTT.

The chain combines TRBV4-1 with TRBJ2-3; TRBD2 agrees at 12 bases. Trimming took 5 bases from V and 0 from J; bases not matched to a gene: 3. The CDR3 consists of 16 residues. The germline gives CDR1 MGHRA, CDR2 YSYEKL. The CDR3 loop is CASSALAGGSTDTQYF. DNA of the CDR3: TGCGCCAGCAGCGCTCTAGCGGGGGGGAGCACAGATACGCAGTATTTT.

The chain employs TRBV30 and TRBJ2-7, with D possibly matching TRBD2 (5 bases). V lost 3 bases, J lost 4 bases, and 13 bases lay in between. The CDR3 has 13 residues. Germline V lookup: CDR1 GTSNPN, CDR2 SVGIG (reference sequence). This CDR3 is CAWSEGRIYEQYF. The CDR3, as DNA: TGTGCCTGGAGCGAGGGCAGGATATACGAGCAGTACTTC.

To note about this clone: Other DNA sequences of this sample code for an identical CDR3. The rearrangement uses TRBV27 and TRBJ2-2; no firm D call. The germline CDR1 and CDR2 sequences are MNHEY and SMNVEV (reference sequence). This CDR3 has 11 residues. The germline V and J ends were trimmed by 3 bases and 6 bases, with 2 bases remaining between them. CDR3 sequence: CASSFSGELFF. Written as DNA, the CDR3 is TGTGCCAGCAGTTTCTCCGGGGAGCTGTTTTTT.

This sequence joins TRBV5-8 and TRBJ2-7; D is perhaps TRBD1 (6 bases). CDR3 size: 13 residues. The ends were cut back, 7 bases at V and 1 base at J, with 12 bases in the middle. CDR1 and CDR2 from the germline V gene are SGHTS and YDEGEE. This CDR3 reads CASGKQGSYEQYF. DNA of the CDR3: TGTGCCAGCGGTAAACAGGGATCCTACGAGCAGTACTTC.

The rearrangement uses TRBV11-2 and TRBJ2-2; TRBD2 agrees at 8 bases. V lost 1 base to trimming and J lost 6 bases; unmatched junction nucleotides: 7. Germline-derived CDR1 and CDR2 are SGHAT and FQNNGV. This CDR3 spans 16 amino acids. This chain's CDR3 is CASSLVSGGPAGELFF. As DNA, the CDR3 is TGTGCCAGCAGCTTAGTATCGGGGGGGCCTGCCGGGGAGCTGTTTTTT.